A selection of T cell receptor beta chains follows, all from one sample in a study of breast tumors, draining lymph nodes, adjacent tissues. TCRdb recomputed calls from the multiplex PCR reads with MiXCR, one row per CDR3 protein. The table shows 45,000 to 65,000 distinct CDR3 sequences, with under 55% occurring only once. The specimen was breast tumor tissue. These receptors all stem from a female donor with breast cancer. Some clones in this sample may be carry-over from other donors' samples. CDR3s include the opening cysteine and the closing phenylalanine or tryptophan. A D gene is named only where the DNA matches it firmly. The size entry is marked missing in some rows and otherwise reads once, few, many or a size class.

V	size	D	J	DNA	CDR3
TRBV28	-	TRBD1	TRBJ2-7	TGTGCCACCGACTCCCGGGACAGGGGCTCCTACGGGCAGTACTTC	CATDSRDRGSYGQYF
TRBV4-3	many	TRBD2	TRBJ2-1	TGCGCCAGCAGCCAGAATATGGGACTAGCGGGTTACAATGAGCAGTTCTTC	CASSQNMGLAGYNEQFF
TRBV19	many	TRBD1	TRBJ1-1	TGTGCCAGTAGTCCCCGGGACAGGGGGCGCGTCACTGAAGCTTTCTTT	CASSPRDRGRVTEAFF
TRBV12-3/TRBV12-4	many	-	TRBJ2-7	TGTGCCAGCAGTTTAGGAGTTGGCGAGCAGTACTTC	CASSLGVGEQYF
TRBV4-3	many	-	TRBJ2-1	TGCGCCAGCAGCCAAGATCGGGGGAGTAGCTCCTACAATGAGCAGTTCTTC	CASSQDRGSSSYNEQFF
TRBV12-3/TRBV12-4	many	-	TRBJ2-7	TGTGCCAGCAGGGGGGTAGGGGACTACGAGCAGTACTTC	CASRGVGDYEQYF
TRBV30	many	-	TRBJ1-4	TGTGCCTGTTACGGATGGACGGCAACTAATGAAAAACTGTTTTTT	CACYGWTATNEKLFF
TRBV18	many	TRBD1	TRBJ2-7	TGTGCCAGCTCACCATCGACAGGGGGCTACGAGCAGTACTTC	CASSPSTGGYEQYF
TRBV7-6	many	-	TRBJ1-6	TGTGCCAGCAGCTTACTAGGCTCTTCACCCCTCCACTTT	CASSLLGSSPLHF
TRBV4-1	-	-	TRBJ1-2	TGCGCCAGCAGCCAACCAACCGCGGGCAACTCTGGAAACACCTTC	CASSQPTAGNSGNTF
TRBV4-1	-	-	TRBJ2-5	TGCGCCAGCAGCCAAGATTCCGGGGCCCAGTACTTC	CASSQDSGAQYF
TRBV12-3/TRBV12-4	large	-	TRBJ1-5	TGTGCCAGCAGTCCTTCCGGGCAGCCCCAGCATTTT	CASSPSGQPQHF
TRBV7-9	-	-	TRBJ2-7	TGTGCCAGCAGCCTAGATGGGGGCACAACCCACGAGCAGTACTTC	CASSLDGGTTHEQYF
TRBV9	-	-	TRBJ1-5	TGTGCCAGCAGCGTAGGACAGCTGCAGCCCCAGCATTTT	CASSVGQLQPQHF
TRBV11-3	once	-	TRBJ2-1	TGTGCCAGCAGCTTAGGGGGGTTCAATGAGCAGTTCTTC	CASSLGGFNEQFF
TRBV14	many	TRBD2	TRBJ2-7	TGTGCCAGCAGCCCCGAGGGACTAGCTCGAGAGCAGTACTTC	CASSPEGLAREQYF
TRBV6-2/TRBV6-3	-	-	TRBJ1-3	TGTGCCACCCCGCTCCTCAACGACATCCATCCCCCCTTCTCTGGAAACACCATATATTTT	CATPLLNDIHPPFSGNTIYF
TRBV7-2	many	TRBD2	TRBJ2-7	TGTGCCAGCAGCATTAGCGGGACCAGCTCCTACGAGCAGTACTTC	CASSISGTSSYEQYF
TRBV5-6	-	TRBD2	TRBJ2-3	TGTGCCAGCAGGGACGGGACTAGCGTCGATACAGATACGCAGTATTTT	CASRDGTSVDTDTQYF
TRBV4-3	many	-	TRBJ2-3	TGCGCCAGCAGCCACGACAGGCAGTCCACAGATACGCAGTATTTT	CASSHDRQSTDTQYF
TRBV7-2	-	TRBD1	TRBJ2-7	TGTGCCAGCAGCTTAGATGGGACAGGGGTGTACGAGCAGTACTTC	CASSLDGTGVYEQYF
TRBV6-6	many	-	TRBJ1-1	TGTGCCAGCAGTTACTCGGCACCCATGAACACTGAAGCTTTCTTT	CASSYSAPMNTEAFF
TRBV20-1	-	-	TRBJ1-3	TGCGGTGCTAGAGATCAGGGGAGAGGAAACACCATATATTTT	CGARDQGRGNTIYF
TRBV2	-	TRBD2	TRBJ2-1	TGTGCCACAAGGACTAGCGGGAGGGGTCCATACGAGCAGTTCTTC	CATRTSGRGPYEQFF
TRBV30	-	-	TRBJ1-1	TGTGCCTGGAGTGTAGGGGACGGCACTGAAGCTTTCTTT	CAWSVGDGTEAFF
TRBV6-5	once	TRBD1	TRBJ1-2	TGTGCCTGCAGCCTGGGACAGGGCCCTGGGGGCTACACCTTC	CACSLGQGPGGYTF
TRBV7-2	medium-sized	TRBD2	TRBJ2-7	TGTGCCAGCAGCGCGGTCGGGACTAGCGGCTCCTACGAGCAGTACTTC	CASSAVGTSGSYEQYF
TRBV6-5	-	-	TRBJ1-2	TGTGCCAGCAGCCCCAGTGGCTACACCTTC	CASSPSGYTF
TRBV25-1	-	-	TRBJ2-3	TGTGCCAGCGGTGTCGACAGCGGGTATGCAGATACGCAGTATTTT	CASGVDSGYADTQYF
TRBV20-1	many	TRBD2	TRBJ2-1	TGCAGTGCTAGAATGGAGAGCGGGAGGGCCGATGAGCAGTTCTTC	CSARMESGRADEQFF
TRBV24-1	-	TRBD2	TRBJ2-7	TGTGCCACCAGTGATTTGGAGAGCGGGAGAGGGTACGAGCAGTACTTC	CATSDLESGRGYEQYF